The present T cell receptor beta chain was sequenced within a study of blood T cells in healthy people across ages (dated by TCRdb to 2014 to 2015). For context, the study as a whole: In model experiments, template switching captured about one uniquely barcoded TCR beta cDNA molecule for every two T cells. To track age-related changes in TCR beta repertoire diversity, the study relied on deep sequencing normalized with unique cDNA molecular identifiers. The donors were split into four age groups: young (average around 17 years), middle-aged (around 37), aged (roughly 65) and long-lived (under 90). To avoid experimental bias, donors of different ages were spread randomly across the sequencing lanes. Two additional independent replicas of 1 million unique cDNA reads from the same blood draw were analyzed for two donors (one aged 18 to 30 and one aged 80 or older). General study outcomes and caveats: Observed TCR beta diversity correlated strongly with the percentage of naive T cells measured by flow cytometry. Estimates of total diversity based on one million sequenced T cells were regarded as lower bounds and as underestimates. Bulk unsorted PBMC profiling prevented conclusive comparison of naive and antigen-experienced compartments. Because donor CMV infection status was unknown, age-related changes in expanded clonotypes were potentially confounded. The long-lived group showed more naive CD4+ T cells, fewer expanded clones and increased TCR diversity than the aged group, suggesting age selection. As age increased, observed TCR beta diversity per million T cells dropped in a roughly linear way, and a significant reduction was already evident by age about 40.

Libraries were built with 5' RACE. TCRdb records Illumina HiSeq 2500 as the sequencer. A second PCR of roughly 6 to 11 cycles was performed with a sample-barcoded 5' primer and a J-beta primer mix. A unique molecular identifier was introduced onto each TCR beta cDNA molecule by a template-switch 5' adaptor carrying 12 random nucleotides. Each sample yielded at least 2.5 million CDR3-containing paired-end reads. First-strand cDNA was synthesized from all RNA with the Mint cDNA synthesis kit, primed by a TRBC-specific oligonucleotide. After uracil-DNA glycosylase treatment, a first 18-cycle PCR used universal primers M1SS and BC2_uni_R on all cDNA. Regarding the original processing steps: Normalization of each sample was performed by random selection of 1 million high-quality reads, each carrying a distinct molecular identifier. Reads with shared molecular identifiers were discarded instead of being binned into consensus sequences. MiTCR, run with a Q25 quality threshold and the strictest error-elimination algorithm, handled CDR3 identification, clonotype clustering and error correction. A nonparametric unseen species model with Euler transformation was used to estimate a lower bound on total TCR beta diversity. TCRdb handled the public reads itself, with Q25 trimming in fastp and clone calling in MiXCR, and kept productive beta chains. Duplicate CDR3 protein sequences are folded into a single record with the most common DNA and genes. These V and J calls originate from TCRdb's pipeline instead of the authors' own analysis. The sample contains 1,500,000 or so distinct CDR3 sequences, roughly 43% of them found a single time. Of the sample, around 4% falls within the top ten clones.

Systemically healthy Caucasian individuals from Russia, 35 to 50 in total and aged roughly 6 to 100 years, were included as donors. About 10 milliliters of peripheral blood were collected from each donor into EDTA-treated Vacutainer tubes. PBMCs were isolated by Ficoll-Paque density-gradient centrifugation, with at least 6.5 million obtained per sample. Trizol reagent was used to extract total RNA from PBMCs, with at least 5.5 micrograms per sample. Naive CD45RAhigh/CD27high T cell percentages were measured by flow cytometry on a PBMC aliquot from every donor. Of note for this clonotype: The antigen it recognizes is unknown. No clone much larger than this one lies a single base away; base qualities are absent.

The germline V gene (reference sequence) provides CDR1 SGHAT and CDR2 FQDESV. Germline trimming amounts to 6 bases on V and 1 base on J, with 1 as the count of junction bases outside the gene matches. Taken from cysteine to phenylalanine, the CDR3 has 15 residues. The sequence is cut down to CDR3 DNA, 45 bases in frame from base 1. Here the chain combines TRBV11-1 and TRBJ2-3, with TRBD2 identical over 13 junction bases. This TCR derives from a woman younger than 35 in good health. The material sequenced was blood. The DNA is TGTGCCAGCAGACTAGCGGGAGGGGGCACAGATACGCAGTATTTT. Its coded protein is CASRLAGGGTDTQYF.